The T cell receptor beta chain described here comes from a study of CD8+ T cells in alopecia areata. This clone showed up just a few times. This CDR3 is built from 13 residues. CDR1 is GTSNPN and CDR2 is SVGIG in the germline V gene (reference sequence). With 4 bases removed from V and 8 bases from J, the gap between germline ends came to 17 bases. As to treatment: oral pan-JAK inhibitor, 5-10 mg twice daily. Both peripheral blood and punch biopsies of lesional scalp skin were obtained from patients who had alopecia areata. cDNA prepared by RNA extraction and subsequent reverse transcription served as the template for sequencing. TCRdb's table, derived via immunoSEQ multiplex PCR, lists solely in-frame clones and lacks some. The sample has 210,000 or so clones; approximately 72% are singletons.

The sample was CD4+ T cells sorted from blood, taken at approximately week 44, from a patient treated with tofacitinib. V gene TRBV30 combines with J gene TRBJ1-2; TRBD1 is a possible D gene (6 bases). The sequence was obtained from a human donor with alopecia areata. The CDR3 sequence is CAWKYPDSRGYTF. The DNA of the CDR3 is TGTGCCTGGAAATACCCGGACAGTCGGGGCTACACCTTC.